The clone carrying this T cell receptor beta chain was counted a few times. Its antigen is not identified. Individual cDNA molecules each received unique molecular identifiers attached to them. TCRdb used MiXCR to reprocess the 5' RACE reads, holding one entry per CDR3 protein. This table holds 45,000 to 55,000 distinct CDR3 sequences, 6.2% found once. These data belong to a study of early T cells in non-severe SARS-CoV-2 infection. Study-wide context: The chains were unpaired, and the sequenced material was bulk RNA from unsorted whole blood. Study-wide points: Matching with VDJdb favored anti-spike CD8 responses (missing private and CD4 specificities).

The trim removed 6 bases at V and 4 bases at J, leaving 7 bases unmatched. The CDR3 length is 15 residues. CDR1 and CDR2 (germline): SGHTA, FQGNSA. The chain carries TRBV7-2 and TRBJ1-1; TRBD1 aligns across 11 bases. Sequenced input: whole blood. This sequence originates from an adult who was a healthcare worker with PCR-confirmed SARS-CoV-2 infection or an uninfected control (not recorded which). CDR3 DNA sequence: TGTGCCAGCAGGTCCTGGGGACAGGGGGGCACTGAAGCTTTCTTT. This gives the protein CASRSWGQGGTEAFF.